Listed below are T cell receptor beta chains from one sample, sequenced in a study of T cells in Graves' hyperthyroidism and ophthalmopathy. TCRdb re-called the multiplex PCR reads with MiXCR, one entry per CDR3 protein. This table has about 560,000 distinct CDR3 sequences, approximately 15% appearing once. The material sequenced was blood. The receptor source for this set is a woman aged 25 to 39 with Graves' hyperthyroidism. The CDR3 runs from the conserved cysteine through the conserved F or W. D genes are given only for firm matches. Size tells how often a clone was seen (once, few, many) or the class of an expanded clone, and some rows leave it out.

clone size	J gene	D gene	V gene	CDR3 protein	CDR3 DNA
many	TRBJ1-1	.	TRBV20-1	CSASRGLNTEAFF	TGCAGTGCAAGCCGGGGACTGAACACTGAAGCTTTCTTT
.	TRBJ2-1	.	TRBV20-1	CSARNSSSYNEQFF	TGCAGTGCTAGGAACAGCAGCTCCTACAATGAGCAGTTCTTC
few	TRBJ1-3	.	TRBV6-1	CASSQTGGNTIYF	TGTGCCAGCAGTCAAACCGGGGGAAACACCATATATTTT
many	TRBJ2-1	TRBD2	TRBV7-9	CASSLEGTSGNEQFF	TGTGCCAGCAGCTTAGAAGGGACTAGCGGAAATGAGCAGTTCTTC
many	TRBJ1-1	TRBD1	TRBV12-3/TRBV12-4	CASSLDRGQALMNTEAFF	TGTGCCAGCAGTTTAGATCGGGGACAGGCTCTAATGAACACTGAAGCTTTCTTT
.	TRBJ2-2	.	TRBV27	CASSYQSSGGVDTGELFF	TGTGCCAGCAGTTACCAGTCCTCAGGGGGGGTGGACACCGGGGAGCTGTTTTTT
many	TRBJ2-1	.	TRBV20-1	CSAGQGNNEQFF	TGCAGTGCTGGGCAAGGGAACAATGAGCAGTTCTTC
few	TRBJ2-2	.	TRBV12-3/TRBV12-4	CASSFQSWDTGELFF	TGTGCCAGCAGTTTTCAGAGCTGGGACACCGGGGAGCTGTTTTTT
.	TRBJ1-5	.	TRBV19	CASSKDSPYAFHSNQPQHF	TGTGCCAGTAGTAAGGACAGCCCGTACGCATTTCATAGCAATCAGCCCCAGCATTTT
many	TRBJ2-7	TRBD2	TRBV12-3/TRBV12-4	CASSNPGLVYEQYF	TGTGCCAGCAGTAATCCGGGACTAGTTTACGAGCAGTACTTC
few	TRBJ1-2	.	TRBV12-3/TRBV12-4	CASGSPGLYGYTF	TGTGCCAGCGGTTCACCGGGGCTCTATGGCTACACCTTC
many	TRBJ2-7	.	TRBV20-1	CSANVDSSYEQYF	TGCAGTGCTAACGTGGACAGCTCCTACGAGCAGTACTTC
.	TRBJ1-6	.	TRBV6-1	CASRLGGPNSPLHF	TGTGCCAGCAGGCTGGGGGGACCAAATTCACCCCTCCACTTT
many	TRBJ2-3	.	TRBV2	CASSPRWARRDTQYF	TGTGCCAGCAGCCCTAGGTGGGCTAGACGAGATACGCAGTATTTT
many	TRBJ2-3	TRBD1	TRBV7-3	CASSFKGTGADTQYF	TGTGCCAGCAGCTTCAAAGGGACAGGGGCAGATACGCAGTATTTT
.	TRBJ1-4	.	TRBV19	CASTSEDKEEKLFF	TGTGCCAGTACCTCGGAGGACAAGGAGGAAAAACTGTTTTTT
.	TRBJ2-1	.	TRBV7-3	CASSYLGVNEQFF	TGTGCCAGCAGCTACCTGGGCGTCAATGAGCAGTTCTTC
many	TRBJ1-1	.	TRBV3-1	CASSQVRGTEAFF	TGTGCCAGCAGCCAAGTTCGAGGAACTGAAGCTTTCTTT
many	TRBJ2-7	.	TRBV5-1	CASSLGELGYEQYF	TGCGCCAGCAGCTTGGGTGAACTGGGCTACGAGCAGTACTTC
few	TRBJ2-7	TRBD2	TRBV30	CAWASGSYEQYF	TGTGCCTGGGCTAGCGGGAGCTACGAGCAGTACTTC
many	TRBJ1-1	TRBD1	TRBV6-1	CASIRTGGSTEAFF	TGTGCCAGCATAAGAACAGGGGGATCCACTGAAGCTTTCTTT
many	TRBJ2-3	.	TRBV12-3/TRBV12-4	CASSTLGGTTDTQYF	TGTGCCAGCAGCACCCTAGGAGGAACCACAGATACGCAGTATTTT
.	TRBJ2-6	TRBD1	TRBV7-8	CAGHRGLAFSGANVLTF	TGTGCCGGGCACAGGGGGCTAGCTTTCTCTGGGGCCAACGTCCTGACTTTC
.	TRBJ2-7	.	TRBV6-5	CASSYSRVNSYEQYF	TGTGCCAGCAGTTACTCTCGGGTAAACTCCTACGAGCAGTACTTC
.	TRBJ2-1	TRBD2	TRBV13	CASSTSYAGGRNEQFF	TGTGCCAGCAGCACCTCATATGCGGGAGGGAGGAATGAGCAGTTCTTC
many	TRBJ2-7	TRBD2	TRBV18	CASSPPSGSYEQYF	TGTGCCAGCTCACCACCTAGCGGGAGCTACGAGCAGTACTTC
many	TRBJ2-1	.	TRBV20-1	CSARRQEQFF	TGCAGTGCTAGGAGACAGGAGCAGTTCTTC
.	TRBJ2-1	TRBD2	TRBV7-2	CASSSLGSGRRYNEQFF	TGTGCCAGCAGCTCCCTTGGGAGCGGGAGACGGTACAATGAGCAGTTCTTC
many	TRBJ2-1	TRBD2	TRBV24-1	CATSDSGLAGVNEQFF	TGTGCCACCAGTGATTCGGGACTAGCGGGAGTCAATGAGCAGTTCTTC
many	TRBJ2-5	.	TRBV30	CAWTQTSPQETQYF	TGTGCCTGGACCCAAACATCCCCCCAAGAGACCCAGTACTTC
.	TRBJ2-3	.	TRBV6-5	CASSYLGPRTTDTQYF	TGTGCCAGCAGTTACTTGGGACCAAGAACCACAGATACGCAGTATTTT
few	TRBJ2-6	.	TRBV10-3	CAISDGTSGANVLTF	TGTGCCATCAGTGATGGGACCTCTGGGGCCAACGTCCTGACTTTC
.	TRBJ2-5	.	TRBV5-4	CASSFYFRDPQETQYF	TGTGCCAGCAGCTTTTATTTCAGGGATCCCCAAGAGACCCAGTACTTC
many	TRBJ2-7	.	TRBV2	CASCNPGEGYEQYF	TGTGCCAGCTGTAATCCAGGGGAAGGCTACGAGCAGTACTTC
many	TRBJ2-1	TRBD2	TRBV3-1	CASRVRASGSEQFF	TGTGCCAGCAGGGTCCGGGCTAGCGGGAGCGAGCAGTTCTTC
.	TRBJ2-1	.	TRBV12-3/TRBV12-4	CASSKSSYNEQFF	TGTGCCAGCAGTAAGAGCTCCTACAATGAGCAGTTCTTC
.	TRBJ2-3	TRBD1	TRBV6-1	CASSPAGTGLADTQYF	TGTGCCAGCAGCCCCGCCGGGACAGGGCTTGCAGATACGCAGTATTTT
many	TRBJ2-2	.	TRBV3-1	CASSQGGLLTGELFF	TGTGCCAGCAGCCAAGGCGGCTTGCTCACCGGGGAGCTGTTTTTT
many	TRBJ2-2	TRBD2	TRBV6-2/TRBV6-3	CASRQLSGTWTGELFF	TGTGCCAGCAGACAACTTAGCGGGACCTGGACCGGGGAGCTGTTTTTT
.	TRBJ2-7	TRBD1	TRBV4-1	CASSHRTGLSYEQYF	TGCGCCAGCAGCCACCGGACAGGGCTCTCCTACGAGCAGTACTTC
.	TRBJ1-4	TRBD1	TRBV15	CATSRDRSSGKLFF	TGTGCCACCAGCAGGGACAGGTCTTCCGGAAAACTGTTTTTT
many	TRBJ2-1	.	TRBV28	CASRSEAQYNEQFF	TGTGCCAGCAGATCGGAAGCCCAGTACAATGAGCAGTTCTTC
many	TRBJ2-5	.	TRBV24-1	CATSDFKETQYF	TGTGCCACCAGTGATTTCAAGGAGACCCAGTACTTC
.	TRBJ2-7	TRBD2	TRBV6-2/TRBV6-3	CASSPQGVFTSGSEYEQYF	TGTGCCAGCAGCCCGCAGGGGGTGTTTACTAGCGGGAGCGAATACGAGCAGTACTTC
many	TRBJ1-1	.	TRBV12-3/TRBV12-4	CASNLQAGGTEAFF	TGTGCCAGCAACCTACAGGCAGGAGGCACTGAAGCTTTCTTT
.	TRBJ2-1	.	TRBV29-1	CSVNHNLRVGSYNEQFF	TGCAGCGTTAATCATAACTTGCGGGTTGGCTCCTACAATGAGCAGTTCTTC
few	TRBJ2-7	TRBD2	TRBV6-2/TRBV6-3	CASSQGLAEYEQYF	TGTGCCAGCAGCCAGGGACTAGCGGAATACGAGCAGTACTTC
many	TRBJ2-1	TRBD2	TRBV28	CASSIGTSGTDEQFF	TGTGCCAGCAGCATCGGAACTAGCGGGACGGATGAGCAGTTCTTC
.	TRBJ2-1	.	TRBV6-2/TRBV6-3	CASRPPSISGSPHNEQFF	TGTGCCAGCCGCCCCCCCTCGATTAGCGGCTCCCCCCACAATGAGCAGTTCTTC
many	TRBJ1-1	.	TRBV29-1	CSVAEGRVNTEAFF	TGCAGCGTTGCCGAGGGGAGGGTGAACACTGAAGCTTTCTTT
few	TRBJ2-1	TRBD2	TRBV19	CASSIRLAGGVSSYNEQFF	TGTGCCAGTAGTATACGACTAGCGGGAGGGGTCAGCTCCTACAATGAGCAGTTCTTC
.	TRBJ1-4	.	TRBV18	CASSPGPGRSNEKLFF	TGTGCCAGCTCACCAGGTCCCGGCAGATCTAATGAAAAACTGTTTTTT
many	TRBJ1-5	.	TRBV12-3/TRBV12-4	CASSRDFNQPQHF	TGTGCCAGCAGTCGGGACTTCAATCAGCCCCAGCATTTT
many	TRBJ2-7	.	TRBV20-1	CSAVGPLYYEQYF	TGCAGTGCTGTGGGACCGCTCTACTACGAGCAGTACTTC
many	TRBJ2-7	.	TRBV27	CASSFRGANEQYF	TGTGCCAGCAGTTTTAGGGGAGCCAACGAGCAGTACTTC
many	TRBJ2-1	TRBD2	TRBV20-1	CSAGTSYEQFF	TGCAGTGCAGGGACTAGCTATGAGCAGTTCTTC
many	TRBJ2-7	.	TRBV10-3	CAITHGRGSSYEQYF	TGTGCCATCACCCACGGGAGAGGGAGCTCCTACGAGCAGTACTTC